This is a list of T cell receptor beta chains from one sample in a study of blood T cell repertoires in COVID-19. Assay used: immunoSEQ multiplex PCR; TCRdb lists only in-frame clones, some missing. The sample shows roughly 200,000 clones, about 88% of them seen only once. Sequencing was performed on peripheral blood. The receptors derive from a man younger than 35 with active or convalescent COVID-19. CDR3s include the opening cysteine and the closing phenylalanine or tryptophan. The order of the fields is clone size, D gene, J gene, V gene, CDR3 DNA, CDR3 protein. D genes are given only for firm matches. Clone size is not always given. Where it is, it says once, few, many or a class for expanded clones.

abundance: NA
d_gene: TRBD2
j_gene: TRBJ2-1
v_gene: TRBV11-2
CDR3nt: TGTGCCAGCAGCTCCGGGACTAGCGGAGTTGGTGAGCAGTTCTTC
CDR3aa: CASSSGTSGVGEQFF

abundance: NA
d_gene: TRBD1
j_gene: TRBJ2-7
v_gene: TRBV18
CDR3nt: TGTGCCAGCTCCCCCGACAGGGCAACCTACGAGCAGTACTTC
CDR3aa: CASSPDRATYEQYF

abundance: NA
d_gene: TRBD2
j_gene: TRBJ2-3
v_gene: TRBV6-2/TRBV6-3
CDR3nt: TGTGCCAGCGGCCTTAGCGGGAGTACAGATACGCAGTATTTT
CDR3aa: CASGLSGSTDTQYF

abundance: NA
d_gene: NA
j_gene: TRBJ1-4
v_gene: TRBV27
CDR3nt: TGTGCCAGCAGTTCTATAGGGGGGGCGGCTAATGAAAAACTGTTTTTT
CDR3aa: CASSSIGGAANEKLFF

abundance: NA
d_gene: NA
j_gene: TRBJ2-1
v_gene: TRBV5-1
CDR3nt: TGCGCCAGCCACATGGCGGGAAGCTACAATGAGCAGTTCTTC
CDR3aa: CASHMAGSYNEQFF

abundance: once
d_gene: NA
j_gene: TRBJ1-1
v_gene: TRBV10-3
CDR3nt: TGTGCCATCAGTGAAACCAGGGTGGGCACTGAAGCTTTCTTT
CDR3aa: CAISETRVGTEAFF

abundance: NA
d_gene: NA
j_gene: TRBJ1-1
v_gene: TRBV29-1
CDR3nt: TGCAGCGTGCTACAGTCGAACACTGAAGCTTTCTTT
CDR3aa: CSVLQSNTEAFF

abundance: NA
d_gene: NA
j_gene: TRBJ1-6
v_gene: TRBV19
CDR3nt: TGTGCCAGTAGTGCGAACAGGAATTCACCCCTCCACTTT
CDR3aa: CASSANRNSPLHF

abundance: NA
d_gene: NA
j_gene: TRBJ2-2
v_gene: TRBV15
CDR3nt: TGTGCCACCAGCAGAGACAGGGGCGGGCGGAACACCGGGGAGCTGTTTTTT
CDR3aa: CATSRDRGGRNTGELFF

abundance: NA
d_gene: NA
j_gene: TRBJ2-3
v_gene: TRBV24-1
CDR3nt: TGTGCCACCAGTGGCCACCAGGGCCCCCCGTACACAGATACGCAGTATTTT
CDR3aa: CATSGHQGPPYTDTQYF

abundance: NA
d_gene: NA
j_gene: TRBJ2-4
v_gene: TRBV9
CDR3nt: TGTGCCAGCAGCGTTTCTGGGCAACAAGAAAACATTCAGTACTTC
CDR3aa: CASSVSGQQENIQYF

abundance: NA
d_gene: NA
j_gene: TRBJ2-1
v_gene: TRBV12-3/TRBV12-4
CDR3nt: TGTGCCAGCGTGGACTATCTACTCAATGAGCAGTTCTTC
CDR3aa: CASVDYLLNEQFF

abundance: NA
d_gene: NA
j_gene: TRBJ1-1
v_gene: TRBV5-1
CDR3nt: TGCGCCAGGCCGGGAGCTGAAGCTTTCTTT
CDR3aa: CARPGAEAFF

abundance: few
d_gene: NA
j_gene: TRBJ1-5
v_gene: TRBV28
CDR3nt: TGTGCCAGCAGGACACGGGGGGCCCTCAATCAGCCCCAGCATTTT
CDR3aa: CASRTRGALNQPQHF

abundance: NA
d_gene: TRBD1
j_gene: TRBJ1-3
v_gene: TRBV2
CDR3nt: TGTGCCAGCAGTGGCCCCGGGACAGGCATAAGAAGAGGAAACACCATATATTTT
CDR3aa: CASSGPGTGIRRGNTIYF

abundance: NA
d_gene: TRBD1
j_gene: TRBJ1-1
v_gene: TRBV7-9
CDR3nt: TGTGCCAGCAGCCAAGCCCCAACCAGGGGGCTCGAAGCTTTCTTT
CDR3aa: CASSQAPTRGLEAFF

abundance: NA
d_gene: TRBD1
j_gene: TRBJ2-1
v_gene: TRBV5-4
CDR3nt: TGTGCCAGCAGCCAATCGGGACAGGGGTTGGGCGATGAGCAGTTCTTC
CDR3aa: CASSQSGQGLGDEQFF

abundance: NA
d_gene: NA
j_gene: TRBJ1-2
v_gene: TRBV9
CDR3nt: TGTGCCAGCAGCGTAGATCTAGCCTTCTATGGCTACACCTTC
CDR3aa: CASSVDLAFYGYTF

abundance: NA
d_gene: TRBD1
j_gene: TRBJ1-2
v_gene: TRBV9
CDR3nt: TGTGCCAGCAGGGCGGGACAGGGCACCTATGGCTACACCTTC
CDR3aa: CASRAGQGTYGYTF

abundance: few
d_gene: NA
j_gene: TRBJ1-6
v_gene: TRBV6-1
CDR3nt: TGTGCCAGCAGTGCCTTTAAGAGCTCCTATAATTCACCCCTCCACTTT
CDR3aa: CASSAFKSSYNSPLHF